These T cell receptor beta chains were read from a single sample in a study of beta chain features in type 1 diabetes. Libraries were prepared by immunoSEQ multiplex PCR; TCRdb keeps only in-frame clonotypes and omits some of them. Here the sample spans about 410,000 clones, about 14% being singletons. The sample consisted of naive CD4+ T cells from blood. The receptors originated from a man aged 25-45 years in good health. CDR3s include the opening cysteine and the closing phenylalanine or tryptophan. The D gene is left open where the match is weak. Rows may omit the clone size; those that give it use once, few, many or a size class.

>TRBV4-1|NA|TRBJ2-7|few
TGCGCCAGCAGCCAAAGGGCTGGGATGAACGAGCAGTACTTC
CASSQRAGMNEQYF
>TRBV30|NA|TRBJ1-1|NA
TGTGCCTGGAGAAGAATTGAAGCTTTCTTT
CAWRRIEAFF
>TRBV7-9|NA|TRBJ1-3|NA
TGTGCCAGCAGCTTTGGAGTCTCTGGAAACACCATATATTTT
CASSFGVSGNTIYF
>TRBV14|NA|TRBJ1-6|NA
TGTGCCAGCAGCAGCCAAAACTCCTATAATTCACCCCTCCACTTT
CASSSQNSYNSPLHF
>TRBV13|NA|TRBJ2-6|NA
TGTGCCAGCAGCGATTCTACTGGGGCCAACGTCCTGACTTTC
CASSDSTGANVLTF
>TRBV2|NA|TRBJ2-3|NA
TGTGCCAGCAAAGGACAGACGAGCACAGATACGCAGTATTTT
CASKGQTSTDTQYF
>TRBV29-1|TRBD1|TRBJ1-2|NA
TGCAGCGTTGGACAGGGTGACTCCTATGGCTACACCTTC
CSVGQGDSYGYTF
>TRBV27|TRBD1|TRBJ2-2|few
TGTGCCAGCAGTAGGACAGGGGGCTACACCGGGGAGCTGTTTTTT
CASSRTGGYTGELFF
>TRBV20-1|NA|TRBJ2-4|NA
TGCAGTGTTCTAGCAGTAAACATTCAGTACTTC
CSVLAVNIQYF
>TRBV4-3|TRBD1|TRBJ2-1|few
TGCGCCAGCAGCCAAGATACCGGACAGGGTCAATACAATGAGCAGTTCTTC
CASSQDTGQGQYNEQFF
>TRBV5-6|NA|TRBJ2-4|few
TGTGCCAGCAGCTCCGTCTTAGCCAAAAACATTCAGTACTTC
CASSSVLAKNIQYF
>TRBV5-6|NA|TRBJ2-5|NA
TGTGCCAGCAGCTTGGATTTTGGAACTTCGGCCCAGTACTTC
CASSLDFGTSAQYF
>TRBV9|NA|TRBJ2-1|few
TGTGCCAGCAGCGTAGCGTTTGGGCCGTCCTCCTACAATGAGCAGTTCTTC
CASSVAFGPSSYNEQFF
>TRBV6-1|TRBD1|TRBJ2-7|few
TGTGCCAGCACCCGGGACAGGGGGCTAGCCTACGAGCAGTACTTC
CASTRDRGLAYEQYF
>TRBV6-5|NA|TRBJ2-7|few
TGTGCCAGCAGTTTCGCGGGTCTCAACGAGCAGTACTTC
CASSFAGLNEQYF
>TRBV11-2|NA|TRBJ2-3|NA
TGTGCCAGCAGCTTAGTAGGGGCAGGGCTTCCCCCAGATACGCAGTATTTT
CASSLVGAGLPPDTQYF
>TRBV14|NA|TRBJ1-6|NA
TGTGCCAGCAGCCAAGGTTCACCCCTCCACTTT
CASSQGSPLHF
>TRBV21-1|NA|TRBJ1-3|few
TGTGCCAGCAGCCCCGAGGCAGGTCCTTGGCTGCACACCATATATTTT
CASSPEAGPWLHTIYF
>TRBV4-2|NA|TRBJ1-2|NA
TGTGCCAGCAGCCAAGATCTCGGCCCCCTCTATGGCTACACCTTC
CASSQDLGPLYGYTF
>TRBV12-5|TRBD1|TRBJ2-5|few
TGTGCTAGTGGTACAGGGGTTACGGGCCAAGAGACCCAGTACTTC
CASGTGVTGQETQYF